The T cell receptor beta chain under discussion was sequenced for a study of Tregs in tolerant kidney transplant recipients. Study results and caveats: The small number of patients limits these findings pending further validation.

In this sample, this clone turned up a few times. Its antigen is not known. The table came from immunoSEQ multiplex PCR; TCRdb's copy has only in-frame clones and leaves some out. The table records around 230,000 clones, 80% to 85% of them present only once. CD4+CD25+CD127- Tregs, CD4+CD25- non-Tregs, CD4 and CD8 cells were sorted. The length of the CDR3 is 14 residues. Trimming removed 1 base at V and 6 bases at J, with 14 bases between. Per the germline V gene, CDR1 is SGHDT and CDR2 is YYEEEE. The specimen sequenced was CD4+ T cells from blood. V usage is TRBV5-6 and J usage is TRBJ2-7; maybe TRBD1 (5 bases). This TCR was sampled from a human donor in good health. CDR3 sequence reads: CASSLRGQVAEQYF. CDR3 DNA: TGTGCCAGCAGCTTGAGGGGCCAAGTCGCCGAGCAGTACTTC.